This TCR beta chain originates from a study of T cell responses to AZD1222 COVID-19 vaccine. Clones were sequenced by immunoSEQ multiplex PCR, and TCRdb holds only the in-frame ones, with some missing. The top ten clones hold 3% to 4% of a sample with some 130,000 clones, about 90% of them seen once. Germline V lookup: CDR1 LNHDA, CDR2 SQIVND (reference sequence). Unmatched junction bases numbered 8, after V lost 6 bases and J lost 6 bases. This CDR3 comprises 14 residues. The gene calls are TRBV19 and TRBJ2-1; 7 bases align to TRBD2. The clonotype was recovered from an adult who received the AZD1222 COVID-19 vaccine. The sequencing here drew on peripheral blood, taken 28 days after the second AZD1222 dose. The CDR3 here is CASSPTSISNEQFF. As DNA, the CDR3 is TGTGCCAGTAGCCCGACTAGCATCAGCAATGAGCAGTTCTTC.